This T cell receptor (beta chain) stems from a study of beta chain features in type 1 diabetes. The CDR3 loop spans 15 amino acids. V was pared by 2 bases and J by 2 bases, with 2 bases of the junction left unmatched. Germline CDR1 and CDR2: SGHAT and FQNNGV. The table lists this clone with a few counts. The target antigen is unknown. CD4+ naive, central memory, regulatory and stem cell-like memory subsets were isolated by sorting on CD45RO/CCR7/CD25/CD127/CD95/CD27. Sorted populations were all over 95% pure. The whole isolated RNA underwent reverse transcription, so sequencing captured expressed TCRB transcripts. The data were produced by immunoSEQ multiplex PCR, yet TCRdb's version contains in-frame clones alone and is incomplete. This table has 300,000 to 400,000 clones, roughly 9% appearing once. Study-wide results and caveats: In all four CD4+ subsets, TCRB CDR3 length was significantly, moderately reduced in type 1 diabetes. Sampled from patients, naive, central memory and Treg TCRB repertoires appeared more similar than those sampled from healthy donors.

Sequences were obtained from central memory CD4+ T cells from blood. The sequence was obtained from a man under 40 with type 1 diabetes. The rearrangement links TRBV11-2 to TRBJ2-7, with TRBD2 identical over 11 bases. The CDR3 DNA is TGTGCCAGCAGCTTACTAGCGGGGGGTCCCTACGAGCAGTACTTC. It is translated as CASSLLAGGPYEQYF.